This T cell receptor beta chain was obtained from a study of shared clonotypes between healthy human individuals. Turning to the study itself: There were three CD4 naive, three CD4 memory, two CD8 naive and one CD8 memory plates per donor.

Sequenced by immunoSEQ multiplex PCR; TCRdb stores in-frame clones only, minus some. Of approximately 2,000,000 clones in the sample, around 95% are singletons; the top ten hold about 1.7%. CD45RO-negative CD8 cells positively selected for CCR7 made up the naive population, which excluded terminally differentiated effector memory CD45RA+ cells. V lost 6 bases and J 10 bases, leaving 10 bases between the germline ends. Germline-derived CDR1 and CDR2 are MDHEN and SYDVKM. This CDR3 comprises 11 residues. The receptor's source is a man aged 18 to 30 in good health. Some clones in this sample may be carry-over from other donors' samples. The specimen sequenced was naive CD8+ T cells from PBMCs. The rearrangement uses TRBV28 and TRBJ2-1; D may be TRBD1 (6 bases). CDR3 amino acids: CASRFDREQFF. Written as DNA, the CDR3 is TGTGCCAGCAGGTTCGACAGGGAGCAGTTCTTC.